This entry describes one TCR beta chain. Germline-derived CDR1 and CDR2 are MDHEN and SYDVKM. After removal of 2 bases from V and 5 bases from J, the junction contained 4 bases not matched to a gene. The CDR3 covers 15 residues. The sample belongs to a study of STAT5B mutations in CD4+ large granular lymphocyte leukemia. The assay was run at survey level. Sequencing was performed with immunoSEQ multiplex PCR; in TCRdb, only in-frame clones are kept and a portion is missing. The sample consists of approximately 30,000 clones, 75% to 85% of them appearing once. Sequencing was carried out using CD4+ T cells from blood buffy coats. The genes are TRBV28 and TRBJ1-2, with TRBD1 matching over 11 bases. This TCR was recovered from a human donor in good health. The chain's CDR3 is CASSLQGQGGYGYTF. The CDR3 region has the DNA TGTGCCAGCAGTTTACAGGGACAGGGGGGGTATGGCTACACCTTC.